This T cell receptor (beta chain) stems from a study of shared clonotypes between healthy human individuals. Study-level information: Each donor had three CD4 naive, three CD4 memory, two CD8 naive and one CD8 memory plate.

Concerning this clone itself: Its antigen is undetermined.

Only Caucasian adults living in Nashville, Tennessee made up the donor group. Unmatched junction bases numbered 4, after V lost 2 bases and J lost 4 bases. Germline V gives CDR1 SGHAT, CDR2 FQNNGV. This CDR3 spans 15 amino acids. The sorted-subset replicate PCRs were given roughly 190 ng DNA, which is 30,000 to 35,000 T cell genomes. TCRdb's copy holds only in-frame clones and misses some; the assay was immunoSEQ multiplex PCR. Among more than 2,000,000 clones, 80% to 95% were seen once, and the ten largest hold 0.39%. Points from the study as a whole: Against clonotypes common to all four donors, non-shared ones had lower generation probabilities.

The sequenced material came from naive CD4+ T cells from PBMCs. The subset is: CD45RA+ positively selected. The sequence derives from a man aged 18-30 years in good health. Some clones in this sample may be carry-over from other donors' samples. The rearrangement uses TRBV11-2 and TRBJ1-3; 8 bases agree with TRBD1. The CDR3 nucleotides are TGTGCCAGCAGCTTACAGGGGGCGCACGGAAACACCATATATTTT. This gives the protein CASSLQGAHGNTIYF. The full variable domain, in which reference TRBV11-2 and TRBJ1-3 provide the parts outside the CDR3, is EAGVAQSPRYKIIEKRQSVAFWCNPISGHATLYWYQQILGQGPKLLIQFQNNGVVDDSQLPKDRFSAERLKGVDSTLKIQPAKLEDSAVYLCASSLQGAHGNTIYFGEGSWLTVV.